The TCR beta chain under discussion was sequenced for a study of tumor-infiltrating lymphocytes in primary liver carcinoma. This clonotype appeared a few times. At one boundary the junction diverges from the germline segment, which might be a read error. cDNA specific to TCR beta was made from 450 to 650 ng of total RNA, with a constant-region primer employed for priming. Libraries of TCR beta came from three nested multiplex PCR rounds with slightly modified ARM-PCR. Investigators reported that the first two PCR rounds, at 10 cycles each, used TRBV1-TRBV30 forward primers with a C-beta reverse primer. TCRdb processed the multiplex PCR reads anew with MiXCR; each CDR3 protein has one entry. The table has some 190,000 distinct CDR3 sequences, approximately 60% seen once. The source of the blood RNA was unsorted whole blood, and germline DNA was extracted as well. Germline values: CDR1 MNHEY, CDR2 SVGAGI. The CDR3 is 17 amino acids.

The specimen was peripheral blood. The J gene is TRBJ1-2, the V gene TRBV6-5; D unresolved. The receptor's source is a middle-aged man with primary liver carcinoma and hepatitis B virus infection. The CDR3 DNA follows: TGTGCCAGCGGTTACGATTTGAACGGCAGCCCGGTTTATGGCTACACCTTC. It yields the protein CASGYDLNGSPVYGYTF.